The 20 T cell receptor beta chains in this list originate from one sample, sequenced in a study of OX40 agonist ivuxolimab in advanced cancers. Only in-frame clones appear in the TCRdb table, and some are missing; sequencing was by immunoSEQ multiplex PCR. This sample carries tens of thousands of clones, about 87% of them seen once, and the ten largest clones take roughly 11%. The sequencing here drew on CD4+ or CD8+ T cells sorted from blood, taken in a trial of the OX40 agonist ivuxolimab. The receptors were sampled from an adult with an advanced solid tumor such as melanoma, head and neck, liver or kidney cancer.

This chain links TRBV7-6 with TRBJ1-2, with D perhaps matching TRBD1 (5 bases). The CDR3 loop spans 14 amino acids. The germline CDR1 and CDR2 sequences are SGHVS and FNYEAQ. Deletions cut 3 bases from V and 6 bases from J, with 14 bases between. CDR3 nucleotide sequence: TGTGCCAGCAGCTTGGGGGGACTGGGCAATGGCTACACCTTC. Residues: CASSLGGLGNGYTF.

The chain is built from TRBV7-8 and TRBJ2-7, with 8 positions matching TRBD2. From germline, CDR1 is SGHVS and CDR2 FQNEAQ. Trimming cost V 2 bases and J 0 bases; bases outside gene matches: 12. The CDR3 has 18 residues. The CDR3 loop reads CASSLLGTRTSYSYEQYF. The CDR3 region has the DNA TGTGCCAGCAGCTTACTCGGGACAAGGACTAGCTACTCCTACGAGCAGTACTTC.

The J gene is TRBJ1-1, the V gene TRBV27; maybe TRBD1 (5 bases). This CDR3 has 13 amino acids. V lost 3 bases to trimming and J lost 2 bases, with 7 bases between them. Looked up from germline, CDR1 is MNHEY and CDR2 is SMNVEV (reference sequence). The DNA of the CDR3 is TGTGCCAGCAGTTTTACAGGAAACACTGAAGCTTTCTTT. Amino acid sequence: CASSFTGNTEAFF.

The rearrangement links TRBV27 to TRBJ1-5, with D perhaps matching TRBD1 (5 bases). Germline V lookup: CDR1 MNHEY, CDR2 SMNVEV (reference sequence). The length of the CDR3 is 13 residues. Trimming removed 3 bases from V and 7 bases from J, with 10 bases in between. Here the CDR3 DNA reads TGTGCCAGCAGTTTCGGCAGGGAACAGCCCCAGCATTTT. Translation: CASSFGREQPQHF.

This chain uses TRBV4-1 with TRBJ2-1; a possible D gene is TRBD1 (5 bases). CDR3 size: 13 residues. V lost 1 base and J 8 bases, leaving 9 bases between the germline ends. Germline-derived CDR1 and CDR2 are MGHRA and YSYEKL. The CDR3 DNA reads TGCGCCAGCAGCCAAGCTCTAGGGGATGAGCAGTTCTTC. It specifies CASSQALGDEQFF.

The CDR3 loop reads CASSQQGIQEKLFF. The DNA of the CDR3 is TGCGCCAGCAGCCAACAGGGGATTCAGGAAAAACTGTTTTTT. The genes are TRBV5-1 and TRBJ1-4; 7 bases map to TRBD1. CDR3 length: 14 amino acids. With V trimmed by 4 bases and J by 8 bases, 8 bases remained unmatched. Germline CDR1 SGHRS, CDR2 YFSETQ.

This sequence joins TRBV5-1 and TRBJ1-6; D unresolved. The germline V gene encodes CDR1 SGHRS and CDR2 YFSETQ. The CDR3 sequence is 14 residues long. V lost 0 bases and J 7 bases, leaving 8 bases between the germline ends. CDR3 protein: CASSLEAGNSPLHF. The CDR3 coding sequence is TGCGCCAGCAGCTTGGAGGCGGGAAATTCACCCCTCCACTTT. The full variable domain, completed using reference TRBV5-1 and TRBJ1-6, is KAGVTQTPRYLIKTRGQQVTLSCSPISGHRSVSWYQQTPGQGLQFLFEYFSETQRNKGNFPGRFSGRQFSNSRSEMNVSTLELGDSALYLCASSLEAGNSPLHFGNGTRLTVT.

CDR3 residues: CASSQLGTGFEQYF. The CDR3 nucleotides are TGTGCCAGCAGCCAACTCGGGACAGGGTTCGAGCAGTACTTC. This rearrangement joins TRBV13 to TRBJ2-7, with 9 bases identical to TRBD1. The CDR3 runs 14 residues. CDR1 and CDR2 (germline): PRHDT, FYEKMQ (reference sequence). V was clipped by 5 bases and J by 6 bases; unmatched bases: 8.

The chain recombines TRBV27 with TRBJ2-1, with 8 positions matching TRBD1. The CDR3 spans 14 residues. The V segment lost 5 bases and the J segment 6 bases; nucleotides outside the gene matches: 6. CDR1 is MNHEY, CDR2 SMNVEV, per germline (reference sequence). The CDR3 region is CASSQGAGSNEQFF. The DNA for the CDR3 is TGTGCCAGCAGTCAGGGGGCGGGATCCAATGAGCAGTTCTTC.

CDR3 amino acids: CASSLAGLPYNEQFF. CDR3 DNA sequence: TGTGCCAGCAGCTTGGCAGGCTTGCCCTACAATGAGCAGTTCTTC. The chain joins TRBV5-6 to TRBJ2-1; D gene unclear. Germline assignment: CDR1 SGHDT and CDR2 YYEEEE. Deletions cut 0 bases from V and 2 bases from J, with 9 bases between. The CDR3 runs to 15 residues.

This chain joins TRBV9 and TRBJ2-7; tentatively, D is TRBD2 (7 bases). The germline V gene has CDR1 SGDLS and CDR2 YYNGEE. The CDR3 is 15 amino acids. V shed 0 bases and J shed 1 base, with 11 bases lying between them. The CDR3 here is CASSVVAGASYEQYF. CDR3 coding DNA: TGTGCCAGCAGCGTAGTGGCGGGGGCTTCCTACGAGCAGTACTTC.

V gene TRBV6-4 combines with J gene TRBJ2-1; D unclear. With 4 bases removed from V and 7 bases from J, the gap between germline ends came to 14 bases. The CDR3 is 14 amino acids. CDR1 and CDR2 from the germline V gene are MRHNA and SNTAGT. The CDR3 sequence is CASSAWDRHNEQFF. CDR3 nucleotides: TGTGCCAGCAGTGCCTGGGATAGGCATAATGAGCAGTTCTTC.

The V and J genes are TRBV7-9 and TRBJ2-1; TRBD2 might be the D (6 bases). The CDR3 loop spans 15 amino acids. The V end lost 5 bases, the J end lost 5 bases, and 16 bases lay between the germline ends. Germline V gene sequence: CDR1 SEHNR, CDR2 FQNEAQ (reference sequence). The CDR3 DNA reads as TGTGCCAGCAGCCCTAGTGGGACTCACAACAATGAGCAGTTCTTC. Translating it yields CASSPSGTHNNEQFF.

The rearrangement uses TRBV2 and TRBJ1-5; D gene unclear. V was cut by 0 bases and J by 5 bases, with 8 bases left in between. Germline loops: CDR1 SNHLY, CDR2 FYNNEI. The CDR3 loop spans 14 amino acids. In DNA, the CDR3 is TGTGCCAGCAGTGAAGCGCGGCATTATCAGCCCCAGCATTTT. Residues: CASSEARHYQPQHF.

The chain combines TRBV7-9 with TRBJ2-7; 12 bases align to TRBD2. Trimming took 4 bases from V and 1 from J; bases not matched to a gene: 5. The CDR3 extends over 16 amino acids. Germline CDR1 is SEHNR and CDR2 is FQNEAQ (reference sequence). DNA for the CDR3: TGTGCCAGCAGCTCGAGGACTAGCGGGATTTCCTACGAGCAGTACTTC. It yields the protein CASSSRTSGISYEQYF.

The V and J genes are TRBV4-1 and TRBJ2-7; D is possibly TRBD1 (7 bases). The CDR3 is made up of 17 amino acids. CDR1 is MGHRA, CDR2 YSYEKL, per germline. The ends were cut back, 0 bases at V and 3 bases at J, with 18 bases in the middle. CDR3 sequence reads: CASSQDRPGDRRYEQYF. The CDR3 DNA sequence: TGCGCCAGCAGCCAAGATCGCCCGGGGGACAGACGCTACGAGCAGTACTTC.

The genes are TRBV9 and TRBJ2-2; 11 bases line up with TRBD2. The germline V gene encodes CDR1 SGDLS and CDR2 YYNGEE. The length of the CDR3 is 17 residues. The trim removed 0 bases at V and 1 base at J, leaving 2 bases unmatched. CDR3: CASSVVAGGMNTGELFF. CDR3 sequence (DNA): TGTGCCAGCAGCGTAGTAGCGGGGGGGATGAACACCGGGGAGCTGTTTTTT.

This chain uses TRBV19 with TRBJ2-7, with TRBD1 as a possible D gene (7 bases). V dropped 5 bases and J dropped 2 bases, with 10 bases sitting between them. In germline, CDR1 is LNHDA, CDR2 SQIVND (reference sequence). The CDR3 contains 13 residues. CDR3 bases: TGTGCCAGTAGTGCGGGACAGACCTACGAGCAGTACTTC. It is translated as CASSAGQTYEQYF.

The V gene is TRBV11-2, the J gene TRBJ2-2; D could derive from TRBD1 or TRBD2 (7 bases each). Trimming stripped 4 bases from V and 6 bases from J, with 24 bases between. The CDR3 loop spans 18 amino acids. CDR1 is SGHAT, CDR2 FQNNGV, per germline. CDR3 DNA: TGTGCCAGCAGCTCCGGACAGGTTTCCGCTGGACTAGCCGGGGAGCTGTTTTTT. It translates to CASSSGQVSAGLAGELFF.

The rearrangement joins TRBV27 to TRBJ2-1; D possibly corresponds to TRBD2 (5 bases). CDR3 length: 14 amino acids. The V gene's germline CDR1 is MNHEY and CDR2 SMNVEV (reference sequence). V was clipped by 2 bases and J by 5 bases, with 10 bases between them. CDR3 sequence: CASSLVDFNNEQFF. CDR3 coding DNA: TGTGCCAGCAGTTTAGTGGACTTCAACAATGAGCAGTTCTTC.